A selection of T cell receptor beta chains follows, all from one sample in a study of long-term antiretroviral therapy in people with HIV. Here immunoSEQ multiplex PCR was the method, and the copy in TCRdb shows in-frame clones only, minus some. The sample contains 25,000 to 35,000 clones, 86% of which appear only once. The sample was unsorted PBMCs, taken 0.8 years after starting antiretroviral therapy. The receptor source for this set is a woman in her thirties with HIV. CDR3s include the opening cysteine and the closing phenylalanine or tryptophan. D genes are given only for firm matches. Expanded clones are given a class, and other clones once, few, many or no size at all.

V	D	size	J	DNA	CDR3
TRBV10-3	-	-	TRBJ2-2	TGTGCCATCAGTGAGGGACAGTTTGGGTCCGGGGAGCTGTTTTTT	CAISEGQFGSGELFF
TRBV6-5	TRBD2	-	TRBJ2-4	TGTGCCAGCAGTTCCAGCGGGGGGGCAAGAAACATTCAGTACTTC	CASSSSGGARNIQYF
TRBV30	TRBD1	-	TRBJ1-1	TGTGCCGGCGAACGGACAGGGGGCTATGGGGCTTTCTTT	CAGERTGGYGAFF
TRBV10-2	-	-	TRBJ2-3	TGCGCCAGCATCGCATCTGGGGGGCTACGCACAGATACGCAGTATTTT	CASIASGGLRTDTQYF
TRBV10-3	-	-	TRBJ1-3	TGTGCCATCAGTCCCATCGGAGGTCCACTCTCTGGAAACACCATATATTTT	CAISPIGGPLSGNTIYF
TRBV5-1	TRBD1	once	TRBJ1-3	TGCGCCAGCAGCTTGGGCGGGACAGCCCACTCTGGAAACACCATATATTTT	CASSLGGTAHSGNTIYF
TRBV30	-	-	TRBJ2-7	TGTGCCTGGAGTCAAGGGGACATTAGCTCCTACGAGCAGTACTTC	CAWSQGDISSYEQYF
TRBV5-6	-	-	TRBJ1-5	TGTGCCAGCAGCTTCGGGGCGGGTAGCAATCAGCCCCAGCATTTT	CASSFGAGSNQPQHF
TRBV30	-	-	TRBJ1-1	TGTGCCTGGAGCCCGACCGGGACGGCGAACACTGAAGCTTTCTTT	CAWSPTGTANTEAFF
TRBV25-1	-	-	TRBJ1-1	TGTGCCAGCAGTGAAAAGAAGGTCGTCCGGAACACTGAAGCTTTCTTT	CASSEKKVVRNTEAFF
TRBV5-1	TRBD1	-	TRBJ1-3	TGCGCCAGCAGCCCGGATGGACAGGGGTCTGGAAACACCATATATTTT	CASSPDGQGSGNTIYF
TRBV27	-	-	TRBJ1-3	TGTGCCAGCAGTTTACAGGGATACTCTGGAAACACCATATATTTT	CASSLQGYSGNTIYF
TRBV9	-	-	TRBJ1-1	TGTGCCAGCAGCGGGATTCTTGAGGGTAGGGCTGAAGCTTTCTTT	CASSGILEGRAEAFF
TRBV7-3	-	-	TRBJ1-1	TGTGCCAGCAGCCCAGGGGCGGTGGGGAAAGCTTTCTTT	CASSPGAVGKAFF
TRBV28	-	-	TRBJ1-4	TGTGCCAGCAGTTTAACCGGCCGCAATAATGAAAAACTGTTTTTT	CASSLTGRNNEKLFF
TRBV19	-	-	TRBJ1-1	TGTGCCAGTAGTATGGAACAGGGATACACTGAAGCTTTCTTT	CASSMEQGYTEAFF
TRBV29-1	-	-	TRBJ2-6	TGCAGCGTTGAGATTGACGGGTCTGGGGCCAACGTCCTGACTTTC	CSVEIDGSGANVLTF
TRBV5-1	TRBD1	-	TRBJ2-2	TGCGCCAGCAGCGTGGACAGGGGGGGCACCGGGGAGCTGTTTTTT	CASSVDRGGTGELFF
TRBV5-5	-	-	TRBJ1-2	TGTGCCAGCAGCTTGGCGGGGTTGTCTGGCTACACCTTC	CASSLAGLSGYTF
TRBV19	TRBD2	-	TRBJ2-7	TGTGCCAGTAGTATCGGGGGGTCGGGCTCCTACGAGCAGTACTTC	CASSIGGSGSYEQYF
TRBV9	-	few	TRBJ1-2	TGTGCCAGCAGCGGCTTCGTGGAGGAGGGGGAAGTCGGTTTAAGAGGCTACACCTTC	CASSGFVEEGEVGLRGYTF
TRBV6-6	-	-	TRBJ2-3	TGTGCCAGCAAAACCCTCAGTACTACGGCTACGCAGTATTTT	CASKTLSTTATQYF
TRBV5-1	TRBD1	-	TRBJ1-1	TGCGCCAGCAGCTTCGACAGGGTGGGAGGGAACACTGAAGCTTTCTTT	CASSFDRVGGNTEAFF
TRBV9	-	-	TRBJ2-1	TGTGCCAGCAGCTCATCCGGGAGCCACAATGAGCAGTTCTTC	CASSSSGSHNEQFF
TRBV7-2	-	-	TRBJ2-7	TGTGCCAGCAGATTTCGACAGACCATTACCTACGAGCAGTACTTC	CASRFRQTITYEQYF
TRBV4-2	-	once	TRBJ1-2	TGTGCCAGCAGCCAAAAGGGTGGCAGACTTTCTAACTATGGCTACACCTTC	CASSQKGGRLSNYGYTF
TRBV6-5	-	-	TRBJ1-2	TGTGCCAGCAGTTTCCTGGGGGATGGCTACACCTTC	CASSFLGDGYTF
TRBV29-1	-	-	TRBJ2-1	TGCAGCGTTGATGGGGGGGCATCCTACAATGAGCAGTTCTTC	CSVDGGASYNEQFF
TRBV7-3	-	-	TRBJ2-2	TGTGCCAGCAGCTTAAAACAGACCCACACCGGGGAGCTGTTTTTT	CASSLKQTHTGELFF
TRBV11-2	TRBD2	-	TRBJ2-2	TGTGCCAGCAGCTTAAGCGCCAGCGGGGCTGGGGGCGGGGAGCTGTTTTTT	CASSLSASGAGGGELFF
TRBV10-3	-	-	TRBJ1-1	TGTGCCATCAGTGAGTTAACAGCCACTGAAGCTTTCTTT	CAISELTATEAFF
TRBV29-1	-	-	TRBJ1-2	TGCAGCGTTGAGTCAGGGCTCTATGGCTACACCTTC	CSVESGLYGYTF
TRBV4-1	-	-	TRBJ2-2	TGCGCCAGCAGCCAAGATGACACCACCGGGGAGCTGTTTTTT	CASSQDDTTGELFF
TRBV9	-	-	TRBJ2-6	TGTGCCAGCACCCCCCCAGGGACAGGGGCCAACGTCCTGACTTTC	CASTPPGTGANVLTF
TRBV5-4	TRBD2	-	TRBJ2-7	TGTGCCAGCAGCTTGAGCGGGACTAGCCGCTACGAGCAGTACTTC	CASSLSGTSRYEQYF
TRBV6-1	TRBD1	few	TRBJ2-1	TGTGCCAGCAGTGAAGCTCCCGGGACAGGGGAGGAGCAGTTCTTC	CASSEAPGTGEEQFF
TRBV7-3	-	-	TRBJ2-1	TGTGCCAGCAGCGGGGGGGCCTTAAGTAGTGAGCAGTTCTTC	CASSGGALSSEQFF
TRBV7-8	-	-	TRBJ1-5	TGTGCCAGCAGCTTATGGGGGGACGGAAGCATCAATCAGCCCCAGCATTTT	CASSLWGDGSINQPQHF
TRBV6-5	-	few	TRBJ1-3	TGTGCCAGCAGTTACCTAAGTGGGAACACCATATATTTT	CASSYLSGNTIYF
TRBV10-3	TRBD1	-	TRBJ2-2	TGTGCCATCAGCCCACGGACAGGGGGGGCCGGGGAGCTGTTTTTT	CAISPRTGGAGELFF
TRBV19	TRBD1	-	TRBJ1-5	TGTGCCAGTAGTATAGCAGGGACAGGGCAAAGCTATAGCAATCAGCCCCAGCATTTT	CASSIAGTGQSYSNQPQHF
TRBV27	-	-	TRBJ1-6	TGTGCCAGCAGTTTATCGTCCGGTCGGAATTCACCCCTCCACTTT	CASSLSSGRNSPLHF
TRBV7-9	-	-	TRBJ2-7	TGTGCCAGCAGCTTAGTAGCCGGGTCCTACGAGCAGTACTTC	CASSLVAGSYEQYF
TRBV7-9	TRBD1	-	TRBJ1-5	TGTGCCAGCAGCTCGGGACAGGGGCTCCAGCCCCAGCATTTT	CASSSGQGLQPQHF
TRBV28	-	-	TRBJ2-7	TGTGCCAGCAGTTCACCGGGGGGCCTCTCCTACGAGCAGTACTTC	CASSSPGGLSYEQYF
TRBV27	-	-	TRBJ1-2	TGTGCCAGCAGCCCCATGGGGGGGTCCATTTATGGCTACACCTTC	CASSPMGGSIYGYTF
TRBV30	-	-	TRBJ2-5	TGTGCCTGGAGTGTACTGAGCCTTAGGGAGTTTGAGGAGACCCAGTACTTC	CAWSVLSLREFEETQYF
TRBV6-6	TRBD1	-	TRBJ2-2	TGTGCCAGCAGTTACCTGCGGACAGGGGACACCGGGGAGCTGTTTTTT	CASSYLRTGDTGELFF
TRBV27	TRBD1	-	TRBJ1-2	TGTGCCAGCAGTCCGACGGGACAGCCCTATGGCTACACCTTC	CASSPTGQPYGYTF
TRBV9	-	few	TRBJ1-1	TGTGCCAGCAGCTCCAATGCATGGGTTGGTGAGTTCGGCACTGAAGCTTTCTTT	CASSSNAWVGEFGTEAFF
TRBV7-9	-	-	TRBJ1-4	TGTGCCAGCAGCGGGAGGCCGGCTGAAAAACTGTTTTTT	CASSGRPAEKLFF
TRBV18	-	-	TRBJ1-1	TGTGCCAGCTCACCGCTCGGGCTTTTGAACACTGAAGCTTTCTTT	CASSPLGLLNTEAFF